Each of the 9 T cell receptor beta chains below was sequenced from the same sample in a study of cytomegalovirus exposure and HLA in healthy donors. Primers for the PCR totalled 60 Vbeta and 13 Jbeta. The method was immunoSEQ multiplex PCR; TCRdb's version includes in-frame clones alone and lacks a portion of them. The data contain 95,000 to 150,000 clones, 77% of them seen just once; the ten biggest clones take up 3.5% to 4.5%. Sequences were obtained from PBMCs. These receptors were collected from a human donor in good health.

This chain uses TRBV9 with TRBJ2-1, with 8 bases identical to TRBD1. The J segment lost 8 bases and the V segment lost 3 bases, leaving 10 bases of the junction unmatched. CDR3 length equals 15 residues. The germline V gene encodes CDR1 SGDLS and CDR2 YYNGEE. CDR3 in DNA: TGTGCCAGCAGCGGCCGGGACAGGCTTGGGGATGAGCAGTTCTTC. It yields the protein CASSGRDRLGDEQFF.

This clone was recorded a few times. The chain uses TRBV14 and TRBJ1-1; no firm D call. CDR1 and CDR2 from the germline V gene are SGHDN and FVKESK. V was trimmed by 0 bases and J by 1 base, leaving 9 bases between them. CDR3 size: 15 residues. DNA for the CDR3: TGTGCCAGCAGCCAAGATTTCGAGAGGAACACTGAAGCTTTCTTT. Translation gives CASSQDFERNTEAFF. Full variable domain (missing parts from reference TRBV14 and TRBJ1-1): EAGVTQFPSHSVIEKGQTVTLRCDPISGHDNLYWYRRVMGKEIKFLLHFVKESKQDESGMPNNRFLAERTGGTYSTLKVQPAELEDSGVYFCASSQDFERNTEAFFGQGTRLTVV.

This clone has just a few counts. The chain couples TRBV2 to TRBJ1-4; a weak D match, TRBD1 (6 bases). The germline CDR1 and CDR2 sequences are SNHLY and FYNNEI. Trimming left V 3 bases short and J 5 bases short, with 16 bases between. The CDR3 contains 16 residues. The CDR3 DNA follows: TGTGCCAGCAGTGAGTTCGGGGGGGCACTGAATGAAAAACTGTTTTTT. This encodes CASSEFGGALNEKLFF.

This chain joins TRBV27 and TRBJ2-5; TRBD2 matches at 9 bases. The CDR3 has 18 amino acids. Trimming took 5 bases from V and 5 from J; bases not matched to a gene: 18. Germline V gene lookup returns CDR1 MNHEY and CDR2 SMNVEV (reference sequence). The CDR3 reads CASSPIHSGSGQQETQYF. In DNA form, the CDR3 reads TGTGCCAGCAGTCCCATTCATAGCGGGAGTGGGCAGCAGGAGACCCAGTACTTC.

V and J are TRBV28 and TRBJ1-6, with TRBD1 matching over 7 bases. This CDR3 spans 17 amino acids. Trimming cost V 1 base and J 8 bases; bases outside gene matches: 11. Germline loops: CDR1 MDHEN, CDR2 SYDVKM. CDR3 in amino acids: CASSLYFAGGRDSPLHF. As DNA, the CDR3 is TGTGCCAGCAGTTTATATTTTGCAGGGGGTAGGGATTCACCCCTCCACTTT.

The chain uses TRBV25-1 and TRBJ1-4, with 7 nucleotides matching TRBD1. Germline CDR1 reads MGHDK; CDR2 reads SYGVNS. The V gene end was trimmed by 4 bases and the J gene end by 8 bases; junction bases not matched to a gene: 7. The CDR3 spans 14 residues. Written as DNA, the CDR3 is TGTGCCAGCAGTGGAACAGGGGCCGGGGAAAAACTGTTTTTT. Translating gives CASSGTGAGEKLFF. Full variable domain (outside the CDR3, taken from reference TRBV25-1 and TRBJ1-4): EADIYQTPRYLVIGTGKKITLECSQTMGHDKMYWYQQDPGMELHLIHYSYGVNSTEKGDLSSESTVSRIRTEHFPLTLESARPSHTSQYLCASSGTGAGEKLFFGSGTQLSVL.

This rearrangement joins TRBV5-1 to TRBJ2-2, with D unresolved. Trimming took off 0 bases at V and 5 bases at J, with 11 bases between the two ends. The CDR3 contains 15 residues. Germline V CDR1 and CDR2: SGHRS, YFSETQ. The CDR3 here is CASSLDLRSTGELFF. CDR3 sequence (DNA): TGCGCCAGCAGCTTGGACCTGAGGAGTACCGGGGAGCTGTTTTTT.

This clone has only a few counts. The chain has TRBV5-8 and TRBJ2-1; D ambiguous. The CDR3 is 17 residues long. Trimming stripped 0 bases from V and 0 bases from J, with 13 bases between. Per germline, CDR1 SGHTS and CDR2 YDEGEE. CDR3 residues: CASSLVLQTSSYNEQFF. CDR3 in DNA: TGTGCCAGCAGCTTGGTGCTCCAAACCAGCTCCTACAATGAGCAGTTCTTC.

The rearrangement joins TRBV25-1 to TRBJ2-1, with D perhaps TRBD1 (6 bases). V was pared by 4 bases and J by 9 bases, with 19 bases between. This CDR3 has 15 residues. The germline V gene has CDR1 MGHDK and CDR2 SYGVNS. In DNA form, the CDR3 reads TGTGCCAGCAGTGTTTCGTCCAGGGGCGACGGTGAGCAGTTCTTC. Translated: CASSVSSRGDGEQFF.